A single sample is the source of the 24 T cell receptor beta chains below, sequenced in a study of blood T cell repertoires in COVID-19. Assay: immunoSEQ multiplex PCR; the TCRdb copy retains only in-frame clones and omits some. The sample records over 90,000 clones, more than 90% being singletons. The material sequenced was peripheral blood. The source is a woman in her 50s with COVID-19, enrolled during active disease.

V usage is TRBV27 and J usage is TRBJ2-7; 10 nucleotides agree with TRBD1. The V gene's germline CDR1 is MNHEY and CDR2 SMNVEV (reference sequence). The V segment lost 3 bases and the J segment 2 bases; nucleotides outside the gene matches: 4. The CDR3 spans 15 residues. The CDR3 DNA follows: TGTGCCAGCAGTTTGTGGACAGGGGGGACCTACGAGCAGTACTTC. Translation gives CASSLWTGGTYEQYF.

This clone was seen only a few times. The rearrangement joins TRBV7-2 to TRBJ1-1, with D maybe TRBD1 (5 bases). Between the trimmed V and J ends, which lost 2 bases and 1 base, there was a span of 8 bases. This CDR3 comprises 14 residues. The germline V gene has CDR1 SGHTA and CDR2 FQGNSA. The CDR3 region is CASSLLDRNTEAFF. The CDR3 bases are TGTGCCAGCAGCTTACTTGACAGGAACACTGAAGCTTTCTTT.

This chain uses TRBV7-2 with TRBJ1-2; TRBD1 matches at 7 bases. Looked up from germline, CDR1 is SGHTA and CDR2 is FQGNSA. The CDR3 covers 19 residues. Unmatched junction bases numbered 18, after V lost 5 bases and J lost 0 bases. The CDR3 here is CASSPRVGDREPTNYGYTF. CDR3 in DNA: TGTGCCAGCAGCCCGCGGGTGGGGGACAGAGAGCCTACTAACTATGGCTACACCTTC. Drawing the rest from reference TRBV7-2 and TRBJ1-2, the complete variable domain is GAGVSQSPSNKVTEKGKDVELRCDPISGHTALYWYRQSLGQGLEFLIYFQGNSAPDKSGLPSDRFSAERTGGSVSTLTIQRTQQEDSAVYLCASSPRVGDREPTNYGYTFGSGTRLTVV.

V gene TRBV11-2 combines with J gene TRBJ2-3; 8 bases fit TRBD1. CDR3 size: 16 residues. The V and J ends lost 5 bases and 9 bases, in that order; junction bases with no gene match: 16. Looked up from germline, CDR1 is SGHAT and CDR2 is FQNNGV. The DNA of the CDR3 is TGTGCCAGCAGCGAACAGGGGGTGGCCCCCACAGGGACGCAGTATTTT. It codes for CASSEQGVAPTGTQYF.

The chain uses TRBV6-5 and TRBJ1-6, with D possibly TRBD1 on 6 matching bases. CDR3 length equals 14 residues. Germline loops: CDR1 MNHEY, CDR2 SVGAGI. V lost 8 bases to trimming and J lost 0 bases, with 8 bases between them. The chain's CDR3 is CASQGSSYNSPLHF. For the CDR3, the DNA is TGTGCCAGCCAGGGGAGCTCCTATAATTCACCCCTCCACTTT.

The CDR3 sequence is CASSLAVSQETQYF. CDR3 nucleotide sequence: TGTGCCAGCAGCTTAGCGGTCAGCCAAGAGACCCAGTACTTC. This sequence joins TRBV7-9 and TRBJ2-5; no reliable D call. The germline CDR1 and CDR2 sequences are SEHNR and FQNEAQ (reference sequence). V was cut by 0 bases and J by 1 base, with 6 bases left in between. This CDR3 region has 14 residues.

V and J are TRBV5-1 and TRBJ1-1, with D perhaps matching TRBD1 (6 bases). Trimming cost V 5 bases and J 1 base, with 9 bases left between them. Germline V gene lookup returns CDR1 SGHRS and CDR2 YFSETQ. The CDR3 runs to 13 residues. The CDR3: CASRRTENTEAFF. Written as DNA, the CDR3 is TGCGCCAGCAGGCGGACAGAGAACACTGAAGCTTTCTTT. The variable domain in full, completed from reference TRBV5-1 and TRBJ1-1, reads KAGVTQTPRYLIKTRGQQVTLSCSPISGHRSVSWYQQTPGQGLQFLFEYFSETQRNKGNFPGRFSGRQFSNSRSEMNVSTLELGDSALYLCASRRTENTEAFFGQGTRLTVV.

The CDR3 DNA follows: TGTGCCAGCAGCTTACGGGACACCGAAGGGGGAGATACGCAGTATTTT. It codes for CASSLRDTEGGDTQYF. The chain combines TRBV5-8 with TRBJ2-3; tentative D call: TRBD1 (6 bases). Trimming removed 2 bases at V and 5 bases at J, with 18 bases between. Germline V CDR1 and CDR2: SGHTS, YDEGEE. The CDR3 covers 16 residues.

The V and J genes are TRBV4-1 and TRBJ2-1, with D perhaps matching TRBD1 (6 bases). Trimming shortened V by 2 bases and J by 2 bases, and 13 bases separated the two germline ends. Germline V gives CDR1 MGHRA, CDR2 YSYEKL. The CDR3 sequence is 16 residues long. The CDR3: CASSQREQGTYNEQFF. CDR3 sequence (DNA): TGCGCCAGCAGCCAACGTGAACAGGGAACCTACAATGAGCAGTTCTTC.

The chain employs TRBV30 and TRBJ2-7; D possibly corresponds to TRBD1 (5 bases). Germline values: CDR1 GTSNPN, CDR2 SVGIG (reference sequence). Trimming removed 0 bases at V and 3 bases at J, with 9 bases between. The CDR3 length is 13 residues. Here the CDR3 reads CAWSVKGIYEQYF. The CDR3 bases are TGTGCCTGGAGTGTGAAGGGGATCTACGAGCAGTACTTC.

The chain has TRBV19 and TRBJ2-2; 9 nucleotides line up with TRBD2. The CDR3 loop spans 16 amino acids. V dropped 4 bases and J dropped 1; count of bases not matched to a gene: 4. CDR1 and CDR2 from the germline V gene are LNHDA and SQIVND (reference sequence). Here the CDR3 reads CASSKGLALNTGELFF. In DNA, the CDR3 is TGTGCCAGTAGTAAGGGACTAGCCTTGAACACCGGGGAGCTGTTTTTT.

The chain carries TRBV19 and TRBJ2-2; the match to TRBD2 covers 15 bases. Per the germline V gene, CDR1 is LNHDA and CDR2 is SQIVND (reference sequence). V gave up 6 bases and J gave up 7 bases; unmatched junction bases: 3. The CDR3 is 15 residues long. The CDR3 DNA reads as TGTGCCAGTAGGGGACTAGCGGGGGGCCACGGGGAGCTGTTTTTT. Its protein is CASRGLAGGHGELFF.

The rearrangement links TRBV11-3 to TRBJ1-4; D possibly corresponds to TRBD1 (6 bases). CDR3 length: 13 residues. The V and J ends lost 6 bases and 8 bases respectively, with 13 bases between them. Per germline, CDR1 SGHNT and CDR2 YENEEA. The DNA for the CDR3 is TGTGCCAGCAGTTACGGACAGCGGGAAAAACTGTTTTTT. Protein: CASSYGQREKLFF.

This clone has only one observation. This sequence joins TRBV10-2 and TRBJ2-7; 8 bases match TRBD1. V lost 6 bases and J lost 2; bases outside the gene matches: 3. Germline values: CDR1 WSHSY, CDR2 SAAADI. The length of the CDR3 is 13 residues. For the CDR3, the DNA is TGCGCCAGCAGCAAGGGACAGGCCTACGAGCAGTACGTC. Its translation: CASSKGQAYEQYV.

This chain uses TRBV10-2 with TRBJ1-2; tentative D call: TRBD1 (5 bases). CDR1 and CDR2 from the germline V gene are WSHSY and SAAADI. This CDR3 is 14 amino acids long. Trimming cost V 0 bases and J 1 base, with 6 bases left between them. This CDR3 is CASSESGVNYGYTF. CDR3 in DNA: TGCGCCAGCAGTGAGTCAGGGGTTAACTATGGCTACACCTTC.

CDR3 loop: CASSFGGNTEAFF. For the CDR3, the DNA is TGTGCCAGCAGCTTCGGGGGGAACACTGAAGCTTTCTTT. This chain joins TRBV11-3 and TRBJ1-1; maybe TRBD1 (5 bases). Germline CDR1 is SGHNT and CDR2 is YENEEA. This CDR3 has 13 amino acids. Trimming pared 3 bases from V and 1 base from J, leaving 6 bases between.

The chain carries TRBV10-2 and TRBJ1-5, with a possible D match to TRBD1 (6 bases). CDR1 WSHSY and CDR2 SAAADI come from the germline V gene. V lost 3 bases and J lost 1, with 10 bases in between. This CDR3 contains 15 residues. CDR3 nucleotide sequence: TGCGCCAGCAGTGATTGGGGACAAAGCAATCAGCCCCAGCATTTT. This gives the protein CASSDWGQSNQPQHF.

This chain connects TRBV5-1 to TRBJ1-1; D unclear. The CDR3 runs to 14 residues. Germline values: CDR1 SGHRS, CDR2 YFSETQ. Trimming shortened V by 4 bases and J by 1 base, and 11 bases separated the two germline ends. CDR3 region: CASSPARPNTEAFF. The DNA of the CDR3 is TGCGCCAGCAGCCCGGCCAGGCCGAACACTGAAGCTTTCTTT.

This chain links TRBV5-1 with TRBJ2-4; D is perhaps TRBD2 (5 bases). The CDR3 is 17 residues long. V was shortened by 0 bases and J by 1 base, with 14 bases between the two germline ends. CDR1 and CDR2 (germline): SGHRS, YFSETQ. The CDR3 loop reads CASSLESGIFAKNIQYF. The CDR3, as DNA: TGCGCCAGCAGCTTGGAGTCGGGAATTTTCGCCAAAAACATTCAGTACTTC.

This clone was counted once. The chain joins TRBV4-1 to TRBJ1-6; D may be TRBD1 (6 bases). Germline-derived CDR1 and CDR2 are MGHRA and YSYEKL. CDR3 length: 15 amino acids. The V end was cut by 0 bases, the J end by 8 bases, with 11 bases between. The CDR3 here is CASSQDGGGYSPLHF. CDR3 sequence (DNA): TGCGCCAGCAGCCAAGATGGGGGGGGCTATTCACCCCTCCACTTT.

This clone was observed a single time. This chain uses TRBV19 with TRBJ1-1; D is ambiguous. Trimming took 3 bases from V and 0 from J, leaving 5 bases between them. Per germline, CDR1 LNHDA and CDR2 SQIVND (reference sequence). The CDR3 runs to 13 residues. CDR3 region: CASSILMNTEAFF. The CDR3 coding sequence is TGTGCCAGTAGTATCCTTATGAACACTGAAGCTTTCTTT. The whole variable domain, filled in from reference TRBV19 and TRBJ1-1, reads DGGITQSPKYLFRKEGQNVTLSCEQNLNHDAMYWYRQDPGQGLRLIYYSQIVNDFQKGDIAEGYSVSREKKESFPLTVTSAQKNPTAFYLCASSILMNTEAFFGQGTRLTVV.

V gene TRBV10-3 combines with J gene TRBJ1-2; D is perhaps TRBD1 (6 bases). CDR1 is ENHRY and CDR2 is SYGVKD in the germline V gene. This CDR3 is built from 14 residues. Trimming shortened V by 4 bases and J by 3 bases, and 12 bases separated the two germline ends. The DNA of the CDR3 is TGTGCCATCAGTGCGGGGGGCCAATACTATGGCTACACCTTC. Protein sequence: CAISAGGQYYGYTF.

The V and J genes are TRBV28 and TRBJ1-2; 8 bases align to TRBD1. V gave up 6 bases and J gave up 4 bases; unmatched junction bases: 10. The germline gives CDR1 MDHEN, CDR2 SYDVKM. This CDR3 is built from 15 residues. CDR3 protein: CASRPEQGEGYGYTF. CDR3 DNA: TGTGCCAGCAGGCCCGAACAGGGGGAGGGCTATGGCTACACCTTC.

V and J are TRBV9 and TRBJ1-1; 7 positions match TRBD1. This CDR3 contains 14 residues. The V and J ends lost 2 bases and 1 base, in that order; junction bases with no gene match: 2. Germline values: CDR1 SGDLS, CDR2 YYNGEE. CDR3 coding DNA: TGTGCCAGCAGCGTTACAGGGGCGAACACTGAAGCTTTCTTT. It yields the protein CASSVTGANTEAFF.